This T cell receptor beta chain originates from a study of Tregs in tolerant kidney transplant recipients. Findings of the study overall: Activated donor B cell expansion appeared to reveal the most relevant donor-specific TCRbeta repertoire. Biological reproducibility was not directly addressed, but technical replication error appeared minimal. Few patients were studied, so findings need validation in larger groups.

Using immunoSEQ multiplex PCR, the repertoire was profiled, and TCRdb retains in-frame clones only, with some absent. Here the sample spans about 240,000 clones, about 80% being singletons. Deletions cut 4 bases from V and 2 bases from J, with 12 bases between. The germline V gene has CDR1 SGHAT and CDR2 FQNNGV. This CDR3 contains 14 residues. On this clone: Its antigen remains unknown.

Thawed PBMCs were FACS-sorted into unstimulated CD4+CD25+CD127- regulatory T cells, CD4+CD25- non-regulatory cells, CD4 and CD8 cells. This sequence originates from a human donor in good health. The sample was CD4+ T cells from blood. The gene calls are TRBV11-2 and TRBJ2-7; D is unclear. The CDR3 here is CASSWTYPTYEQYF. The CDR3 region has the DNA TGTGCCAGCAGCTGGACCTATCCCACCTACGAGCAGTACTTC.